This T cell receptor (beta chain) emerged from a study of identical twins. Study observations and caveats: Out-of-frame alpha sequences shared between twins exhibited an excess of low generation probability.

Via MiXCR, TCRdb re-called the 5' RACE reads, giving one row per CDR3 protein. The sample holds about 530,000 distinct CDR3 sequences, more than 20% seen once. This CDR3 is 16 amino acids long. The V and J ends lost 4 bases and 3 bases, in that order; junction bases with no gene match: 9. About this clonotype itself: Its cognate antigen is unknown.

The same sample was also used in a study of yellow fever vaccine responses in identical twins.

V gene TRBV12-3 or TRBV12-4 combines with J gene TRBJ1-2; TRBD1 matches at 9 bases. Sequencing was done on a sample of CD4+ T cells sorted from blood. This receptor was identified in a young woman in good health. Written as DNA, the CDR3 is TGTGCCAGCAGTTCCTCGCCGGGACAGGGAGACTATGGCTACACCTTC. Amino acids: CASSSSPGQGDYGYTF.